This TCR beta chain was sequenced for a study of T-cell reconstitution after alpha-beta-depleted transplantation in children. Many counts were recorded for this clonotype. Unique molecular identifiers were incorporated during preparation of the TCRbeta library. TCRdb passed the PCR reads through MiXCR, listing each CDR3 protein once. The data show fewer than 550,000 distinct CDR3 sequences, roughly a tenth seen once. Trimming shortened V by 3 bases and J by 2 bases, and 10 bases separated the two germline ends. This CDR3 region has 14 residues. Germline-derived CDR1 and CDR2 are SGHTA and FQGNSA. The chain employs TRBV7-2 and TRBJ2-5; D possibly corresponds to TRBD2 (5 bases). This specimen consisted of PBMCs from the stem cell graft donor, obtained from the stem cell graft. The receptor was derived from a human donor who donated a stem cell graft to a child with acute myeloid leukemia. DNA for the CDR3: TGTGCCAGCAGCTTCCAGACTAATCAAGAGACCCAGTACTTC. Amino acid sequence: CASSFQTNQETQYF.